These 17 T cell receptor beta chains were all obtained from the same sample, sequenced in a study of CD8 T cells in Susac syndrome. With random hexamers, reverse transcription was performed on roughly 0.45 to 1 ug of RNA. TCRdb ran MiXCR on the immunoSEQ multiplex PCR reads and lists one entry per CDR3 protein. The sample holds 150,000 to 200,000 distinct CDR3 sequences, about 91% seen once. What was sequenced was CD4+ T cells from PBMCs. The receptors stem from a human donor in good health.

This clonotype showed up just once. The chain links TRBV7-2 to TRBJ1-1; no definite D call. The CDR3 sequence is 14 residues long. Germline CDR1 reads SGHTA; CDR2 reads FQGNSA. The germline V and J ends were trimmed by 3 bases and 11 bases, with 19 bases remaining between them. Here the CDR3 reads CASSFAGSSPGAFF. The CDR3 DNA is TGTGCCAGCAGCTTTGCGGGTAGCTCCCCCGGGGCTTTCTTT.

This clonotype was observed once. This chain uses TRBV20-1 with TRBJ1-1; tentatively, D is TRBD1 (5 bases). The CDR3 contains 13 residues. The germline V gene encodes CDR1 DFQATT and CDR2 SNEGSKA (reference sequence). V was trimmed by 2 bases and J by 0 bases, leaving 7 bases between them. CDR3 protein: CSARRDLNTEAFF. CDR3 coding DNA: TGCAGTGCTAGAAGGGACCTGAACACTGAAGCTTTCTTT.

The chain joins TRBV19 to TRBJ1-6; 8 nucleotides line up with TRBD1. CDR1 LNHDA and CDR2 SQIVND come from the germline V gene (reference sequence). The CDR3 consists of 15 residues. J lost 7 bases, V lost 10 bases, and 12 bases had no gene match. The CDR3 coding sequence is TGTGCCACCCAACTACAGGGGGGTATGAATTCACCCCTCCACTTT. Translation gives CATQLQGGMNSPLHF.

The chain combines TRBV3-1 with TRBJ2-1, with D hard to call. In germline, CDR1 is LGHDT, CDR2 YNNKEL (reference sequence). Trimming removed 4 bases from V and 10 bases from J, with 11 bases in between. This CDR3 is built from 12 residues. CDR3 region: CASSLLGVEQFF. DNA of the CDR3: TGTGCCAGCAGCCTTCTTGGGGTCGAGCAGTTCTTC.

The CDR3 bases are TGTGCCAGTAGTATCGTTGGGCAGGCTAATGAGCAGTTCTTC. Amino acids: CASSIVGQANEQFF. The chain is built from TRBV19 and TRBJ2-1; no reliable D call. Trimming shortened V by 3 bases and J by 7 bases, and 13 bases separated the two germline ends. The CDR3 is 14 residues long. The germline V gene encodes CDR1 LNHDA and CDR2 SQIVND (reference sequence).

The genes are TRBV5-1 and TRBJ2-4; D could derive from TRBD1 or TRBD2 (5 bases each). CDR3 length: 16 residues. The germline CDR1 and CDR2 sequences are SGHRS and YFSETQ. Between the trimmed V and J ends, which lost 0 bases and 3 bases, there was a span of 13 bases. The CDR3 DNA follows: TGCGCCAGCAGCTTGGACCCGGGACCGGTCAAAAACATTCAGTACTTC. This codes for CASSLDPGPVKNIQYF.

The chain carries TRBV7-3 and TRBJ1-5, with a weak D call TRBD1 (6 bases). This CDR3 region has 15 residues. Germline CDR1 reads SGHTA; CDR2 reads FQGTGA. Trimming took 1 base from V and 9 from J, leaving 16 bases between them. The CDR3 sequence is CASSLNVGGAPPQHF. For the CDR3, the DNA is TGTGCCAGCAGCTTAAATGTGGGGGGGGCTCCGCCCCAGCATTTT.

This clonotype was observed once. J is TRBJ2-7 and V is TRBV6-5; unclear D gene. CDR3 length: 15 amino acids. Trimming left V 0 bases short and J 5 bases short, with 14 bases between. From germline, CDR1 is MNHEY and CDR2 SVGAGI. The CDR3 DNA reads TGTGCCAGCAGTTACTCGAAGGCAGGAACGAACGAGCAGTACTTC. It specifies CASSYSKAGTNEQYF.

J is TRBJ2-5 and V is TRBV18, with D possibly called TRBD1 or TRBD2 (7 bases each). V lost 2 bases to trimming and J lost 4 bases, with 14 bases between them. Germline-derived CDR1 and CDR2 are KGHSH and LQKENI. The CDR3 is made up of 15 amino acids. CDR3 sequence reads: CASSPAGRTGETQYF. DNA for the CDR3: TGTGCCAGCTCACCAGCCGGGAGGACAGGAGAGACCCAGTACTTC.

DNA of the CDR3: TGTGCCAGCAGTTCGGGGGCTAGCGGGAGGCGCACAGATACGCAGTATTTT. Translated: CASSSGASGRRTDTQYF. The V gene is TRBV28, the J gene TRBJ2-3; TRBD2 matches 11 bases. V was clipped by 4 bases and J by 1 base; unmatched bases: 7. This CDR3 region has 17 residues. Germline lookup yields CDR1 MDHEN and CDR2 SYDVKM.

V and J are TRBV7-9 and TRBJ2-5; a weak D match, TRBD2 (6 bases). Trimming removed 5 bases from V and 1 base from J, with 8 bases in between. CDR1 and CDR2 from the germline V gene are SEHNR and FQNEAQ (reference sequence). The CDR3 contains 13 residues. The CDR3 nucleotides are TGTGCCAGCAGCCGCGGGGTCCAAGAGACCCAGTACTTC. Translated: CASSRGVQETQYF.

The V and J genes are TRBV30 and TRBJ1-2; no firm D call. The CDR3 loop spans 12 amino acids. CDR1 GTSNPN and CDR2 SVGIG come from the germline V gene (reference sequence). V was trimmed by 2 bases and J by 0 bases, leaving 4 bases between them. This chain's CDR3 is CAWSITNYGYTF. CDR3 sequence (DNA): TGTGCCTGGAGTATTACTAACTATGGCTACACCTTC.

CDR3 loop: CASSRDRSYGYTF. CDR3 sequence (DNA): TGTGCCAGCAGCCGGGACAGATCCTATGGCTACACCTTC. This chain links TRBV14 with TRBJ1-2; 7 bases agree with TRBD1. The CDR3 runs to 13 residues. J gave up 4 bases and V 4 bases, and 3 bases lay outside the gene matches. Germline V gene sequence: CDR1 SGHDN, CDR2 FVKESK.

The V call is TRBV20-1, the J call TRBJ1-1; possibly TRBD1 for D (5 bases). The germline V gene encodes CDR1 DFQATT and CDR2 SNEGSKA (reference sequence). The CDR3 runs to 14 residues. The germline V and J ends were trimmed by 3 bases and 4 bases, with 15 bases remaining between them. CDR3 sequence (DNA): TGCAGTGCTAGTACCGTCCGGGGGGGCACTGAAGCTTTCTTT. Translation gives CSASTVRGGTEAFF.

The chain joins TRBV5-1 to TRBJ2-5; the match to TRBD2 covers 10 bases. V lost 4 bases and J lost 4; bases outside the gene matches: 7. This CDR3 has 15 residues. CDR1 is SGHRS and CDR2 is YFSETQ in the germline V gene. The CDR3 DNA reads as TGCGCCAGCAGCGCGGGACTAGCGAGGGGAGAGACCCAGTACTTC. It yields the protein CASSAGLARGETQYF.

CDR3 coding DNA: TGTGCCATCAGTGATCCCGGGATTCCCCCGGCCTACGAGCAGTACTTC. Protein sequence: CAISDPGIPPAYEQYF. The genes are TRBV10-3 and TRBJ2-7; perhaps TRBD2 as D (5 bases). CDR1 and CDR2 (germline): ENHRY, SYGVKD. Between the trimmed V and J ends, which lost 3 bases and 2 bases, there was a span of 17 bases. The CDR3 consists of 16 residues.

The chain has TRBV29-1 and TRBJ1-1; D is unclear. The length of the CDR3 is 13 residues. Germline V gene lookup returns CDR1 SQVTM and CDR2 ANQGSEA. V lost 2 bases to trimming and J lost 1 base, with 8 bases between them. CDR3: CSVEWFGNTEAFF. The CDR3 nucleotides are TGCAGCGTTGAATGGTTTGGGAACACTGAAGCTTTCTTT.